This TCR beta chain was found in a study of blood T cells in healthy people across ages. This CDR3 has 14 amino acids. The germline V gene encodes CDR1 LGHNA and CDR2 YNFKEQ. Trimming left V 2 bases short and J 6 bases short, with 13 bases between. Points from the study as a whole: One million T cells yielded diversity estimates that were considered underestimates.

The authors ran a second PCR of roughly 7 to 11 cycles using a sample-barcoded 5' primer and a J-beta primer mix. TCRdb redid the calling of the 5' RACE reads with MiXCR, one entry per CDR3 protein. The data contain some 1.4 million distinct CDR3 sequences, approximately 40% of them singletons. The people who gave samples were healthy Caucasians from Russia, aged about 6 to 95. RNA extraction gave at least 5 micrograms of total RNA per sample. Concerning this clonotype: What it binds is not known.

The clonotype originates from a woman under 30 in good health. The chain employs TRBV4-2 and TRBJ1-1, with D tentatively TRBD1 (5 bases). What was sequenced was blood. The CDR3 protein is CASSQPGPFAEAFF. The CDR3, as DNA: TGTGCCAGCAGCCAACCGGGGCCCTTCGCTGAAGCTTTCTTT.